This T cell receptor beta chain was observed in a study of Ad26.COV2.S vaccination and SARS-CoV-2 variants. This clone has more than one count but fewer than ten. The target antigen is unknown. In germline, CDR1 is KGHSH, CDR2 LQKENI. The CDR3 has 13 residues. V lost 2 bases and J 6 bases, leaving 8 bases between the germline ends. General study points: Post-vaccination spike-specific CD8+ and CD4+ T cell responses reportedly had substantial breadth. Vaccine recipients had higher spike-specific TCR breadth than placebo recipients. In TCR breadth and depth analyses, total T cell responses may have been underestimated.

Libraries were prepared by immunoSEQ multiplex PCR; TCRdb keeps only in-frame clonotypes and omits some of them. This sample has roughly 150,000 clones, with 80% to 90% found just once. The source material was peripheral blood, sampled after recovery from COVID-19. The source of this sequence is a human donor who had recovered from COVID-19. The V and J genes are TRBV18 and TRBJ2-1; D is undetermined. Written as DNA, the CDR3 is TGTGCCAGCTCACCAAGACGCGGCAATGAGCAGTTCTTC. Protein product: CASSPRRGNEQFF.